This T cell receptor beta chain is drawn from a study of blood T cell repertoires in COVID-19. For the study at large: The study drew acute and convalescent COVID-19 samples from the United States, Italy and Spain. The cDNA or gDNA used as material had been derived from T cells, B-cell-depleted T cells, or PBMCs.

How the authors handled the data: Reference gene primers were amplified, and this amplification served to estimate nucleated cell counts. Measured with immunoSEQ multiplex PCR; TCRdb has only the in-frame clones, and not every one. V and J calls and clone size are those listed in that table; D and trimming were worked out from the DNA. The data hold tens of thousands of clones, with 65% to 90% observed a single time. The sequence came from a woman of 80 years or more with active or convalescent COVID-19. What was sequenced was peripheral blood.

The CDR3 is CAWSVQNNQPQHF. The CDR3 region has the DNA TGTGCCTGGAGTGTACAGAACAATCAGCCCCAGCATTTT. The J gene is TRBJ1-5, the V gene TRBV30; D not resolved. Trimming cost V 0 bases and J 3 bases, with 6 bases left between them. The CDR3 contains 13 residues. The germline V gene encodes CDR1 GTSNPN and CDR2 SVGIG (reference sequence). Complete variable domain (other parts from reference TRBV30 and TRBJ1-5): SQTIHQWPATLVQPVGSPLSLECTVEGTSNPNLYWYRQAAGRGLQLLFYSVGIGQISSEVPQNLSASRPQDRQFILSSKKLLLSDSGFYLCAWSVQNNQPQHFGDGTRLSIL.